The 10 T cell receptor beta chains in this list originate from one sample, sequenced in a study of T cells in women clearing cervical HPV infection. The repertoire was sequenced with immunoSEQ multiplex PCR; TCRdb's copy has only in-frame clones and lacks some. The sample totals 25,000 to 35,000 clones. Sequenced input: blood buffy coat. The receptors shown here come from a woman aged 18 to 69 with a cervical HPV16 infection that either progressed to CIN3+ or cleared (not recorded which).

On this clone itself: The DNA ends 3 residues before the CDR3 does, and the rest of the CDR3 is filled in from the germline J gene. The genes are TRBV7-9 and TRBJ2-7; possible D gene TRBD1, 5 bases. The CDR3 length is 15 residues. V was shortened by 4 bases and J by 0 bases, with 13 bases between the two germline ends. CDR1 is SEHNR, CDR2 FQNEAQ, per germline (reference sequence). This CDR3 is CASSSTGRDSYEQYF. Incomplete CDR3 DNA: TGTGCCAGCAGCTCAACAGGTCGCGACTCCTACGAG.

About this clone: The read gets to within 3 residues of the CDR3 end, and the germline J gene fills in the rest. This chain links TRBV5-5 with TRBJ1-2; possibly TRBD1 for D (5 bases). The CDR3 spans 14 residues. Trimming removed 4 bases from V and 2 bases from J, with 12 bases in between. Germline V gene lookup returns CDR1 SGHKS and CDR2 YYEKEE (reference sequence). The sequenced part of the CDR3 DNA is TGTGCCAGCAGCGCAGGGAGGGCGAACTATGGC. This gives the protein CASSAGRANYG. From start to end, the CDR3 is CASSAGRANYGYTF.

Points on this clone: Read data end 3 residues before the CDR3 end; the end is taken from the germline J gene. This sequence joins TRBV18 and TRBJ2-1; 9 nucleotides agree with TRBD1. With V trimmed by 0 bases and J by 4 bases, 7 bases remained unmatched. CDR3 length equals 17 residues. Germline assignment: CDR1 KGHSH and CDR2 LQKENI. CDR3 bases read: TGTGCCAGCTCACCACCGAGTGTGGGACAGGGATACAATGAG. Its protein is CASSPPSVGQGYNE. The entire CDR3 sequence reads CASSPPSVGQGYNEQFF.

CDR3 region: CASSRGLAGQDTQYF. CDR3 bases read: TGTGCCAGCAGTCGAGGACTAGCGGGACAAGATACG. The chain uses TRBV2 and TRBJ2-3; 12 nucleotides match TRBD2. The read ends 3 residues early relative to the CDR3; the germline J gene fills the gap. The CDR3 is 15 amino acids. CDR1 is SNHLY, CDR2 FYNNEI, per germline. The trim removed 5 bases at V and 5 bases at J, leaving 5 bases unmatched.

Remarks on this clone: The read falls 3 residues short of the CDR3 end, and the missing part is taken from the germline J gene. V usage is TRBV5-4 and J usage is TRBJ1-2, with TRBD1 as a possible D gene (6 bases). Germline V gene lookup returns CDR1 SGHNT and CDR2 YYREEE (reference sequence). CDR3 length: 13 amino acids. Trimming removed 4 bases from V and 7 bases from J, with 14 bases in between. The CDR3 bases that were read are TGTGCCAGCAGCCCGGGGGGGGCTCTTGGC. Translation gives CASSPGGALG. The whole CDR3 reads CASSPGGALGYTF.

Remarks on this clone: The observed sequence ends 3 residues before the CDR3 terminus, with the missing tail filled in from the germline J gene. This chain connects TRBV20-1 to TRBJ2-7; 8 nucleotides align to TRBD2. CDR1 is DFQATT, CDR2 SNEGSKA, per germline (reference sequence). The CDR3 is 14 residues long. Trimming removed 5 bases from V and 3 bases from J; junction bases left unmatched: 9. CDR3 residues: CSAAGTSFHYEQYF. CDR3 bases read: TGCAGTGCTGCCGGGACTAGTTTCCACTACGAG.

With respect to this clone: The read comes to an end 3 residues before the CDR3 does, leaving the germline J gene to fill in the end. V gene TRBV18 combines with J gene TRBJ1-1, with a weak D call TRBD1 (5 bases). Germline lookup yields CDR1 KGHSH and CDR2 LQKENI. V was shortened by 3 bases and J by 5 bases, with 13 bases between the two germline ends. The CDR3 consists of 14 residues. The CDR3 here is CASSPREGRTEAFF. CDR3 DNA (partial): TGTGCCAGCTCACCCCGGGAGGGGAGGACTGAA.

Of note for this clone: The CDR3 end lies 3 residues beyond the end of the read and is filled in from the germline J gene. The V call is TRBV19, the J call TRBJ2-1; 9 bases line up with TRBD1. This CDR3 has 15 amino acids. V shed 7 bases and J 6 bases; nucleotides not matched to a gene: 10. Germline lookup yields CDR1 LNHDA and CDR2 SQIVND (reference sequence). This chain's CDR3 is CASTFRDRATNEQFF. Partial CDR3 DNA: TGTGCCAGTACCTTCCGGGACAGGGCCACCAATGAG.

As to this clone: The CDR3 end falls 3 residues outside the read, so it is completed with the germline J gene. This sequence joins TRBV5-4 and TRBJ2-7; TRBD2 agrees at 7 bases. J was trimmed by 0 bases and V by 5 bases; bases with no gene match: 5. The CDR3 totals 14 residues. Germline CDR1 reads SGHNT; CDR2 reads YYREEE (reference sequence). Partial CDR3 DNA: TGTGCCAGCAGACAAAGCGGGAACTCCTACGAG. Its translation: CASRQSGNSYE. The entire CDR3 reads CASRQSGNSYEQYF.

As regards this clone: Read coverage stops 3 residues before the CDR3 terminus; the germline J gene supplies the remainder. The J gene is TRBJ1-2, the V gene TRBV20-1, with D unresolved. The CDR3 consists of 12 residues. CDR1 and CDR2 from the germline V gene are DFQATT and SNEGSKA (reference sequence). The V and J ends lost 3 bases and 4 bases respectively, with 9 bases between them. Here the CDR3 reads CSASGSGYGYTF. The sequenced part of the CDR3 DNA is TGCAGTGCTAGCGGGTCCGGCTATGGC.